This T cell receptor (beta chain) emerged from a study of OX40 agonist ivuxolimab in advanced cancers. On the study more broadly: Every 2 weeks, patients got intravenous ivuxolimab at one of six dose levels (0.01-10 mg/kg).

This CDR3 has 13 residues. V lost 5 bases to trimming and J lost 11 bases, with 19 bases between them. Germline CDR1 and CDR2: SGHDT and YYEEEE. Generated by immunoSEQ multiplex PCR, the TCRdb table keeps only in-frame clones and is missing some. The sample has 40,000 to 50,000 clones; about 87% are singletons. Patients were excluded for autoimmune disease history or systemic immunosuppression. With baseline, cycle 4 day 1, and cycle 7 day 1 as timepoints, blood was sampled. The chain has TRBV5-6 and TRBJ1-1, with D tentatively TRBD1 (6 bases). Material: CD4+ or CD8+ T cells sorted from blood, obtained in a trial of the OX40 agonist ivuxolimab. The clonotype was recovered from an adult with an advanced solid tumor such as melanoma, head and neck, liver or kidney cancer. The CDR3 protein is CASSLETTGEAFF. CDR3 bases: TGTGCCAGCAGTCTGGAGACGACAGGTGAGGCTTTCTTT.